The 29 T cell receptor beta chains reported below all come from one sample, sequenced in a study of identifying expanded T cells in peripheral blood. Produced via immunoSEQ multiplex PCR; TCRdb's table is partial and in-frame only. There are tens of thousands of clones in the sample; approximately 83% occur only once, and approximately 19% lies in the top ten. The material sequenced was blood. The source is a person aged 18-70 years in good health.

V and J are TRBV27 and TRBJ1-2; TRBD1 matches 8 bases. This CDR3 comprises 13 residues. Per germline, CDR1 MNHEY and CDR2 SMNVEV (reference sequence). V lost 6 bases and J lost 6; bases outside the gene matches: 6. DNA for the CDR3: TGTGCCAGCAGCAAGGACAGGGTAGATGGCTACACCTTC. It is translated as CASSKDRVDGYTF.

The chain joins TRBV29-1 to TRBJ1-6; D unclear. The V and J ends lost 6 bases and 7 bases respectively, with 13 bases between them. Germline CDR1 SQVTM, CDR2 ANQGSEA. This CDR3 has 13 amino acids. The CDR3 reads CSVLRDPNSPLHF. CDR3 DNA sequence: TGCAGCGTCCTCCGAGACCCCAATTCACCCCTCCACTTT.

The DNA of the CDR3 is TGTGCCAGCAGCTCCCTCAGCAGACCCTATGGCTACACCTTC. It yields the protein CASSSLSRPYGYTF. The chain links TRBV11-2 to TRBJ1-2; D gene ambiguous. Trimming removed 4 bases from V and 4 bases from J, with 13 bases in between. This CDR3 region has 14 residues. CDR1 is SGHAT, CDR2 FQNNGV, per germline.

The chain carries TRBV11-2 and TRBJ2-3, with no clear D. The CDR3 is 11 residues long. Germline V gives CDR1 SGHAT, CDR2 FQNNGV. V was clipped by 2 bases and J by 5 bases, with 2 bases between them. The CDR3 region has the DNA TGTGCCAGCAGCTTAATAGATACGCAGTATTTT. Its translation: CASSLIDTQYF. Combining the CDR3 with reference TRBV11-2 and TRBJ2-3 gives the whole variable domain EAGVAQSPRYKIIEKRQSVAFWCNPISGHATLYWYQQILGQGPKLLIQFQNNGVVDDSQLPKDRFSAERLKGVDSTLKIQPAKLEDSAVYLCASSLIDTQYFGPGTRLTVL.

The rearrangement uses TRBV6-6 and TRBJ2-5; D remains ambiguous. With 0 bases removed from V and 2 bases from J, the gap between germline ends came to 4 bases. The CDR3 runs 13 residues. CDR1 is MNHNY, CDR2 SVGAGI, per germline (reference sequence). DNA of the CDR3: TGTGCCAGCAGTTACTCCCGACAAGAGACCCAGTACTTC. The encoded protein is CASSYSRQETQYF.

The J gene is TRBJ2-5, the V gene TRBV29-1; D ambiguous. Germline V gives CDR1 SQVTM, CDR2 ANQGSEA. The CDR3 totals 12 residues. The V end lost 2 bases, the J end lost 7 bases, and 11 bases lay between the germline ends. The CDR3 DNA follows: TGCAGCGTTGAAAAATTGCCGGGGACCCAGTACTTC. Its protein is CSVEKLPGTQYF.

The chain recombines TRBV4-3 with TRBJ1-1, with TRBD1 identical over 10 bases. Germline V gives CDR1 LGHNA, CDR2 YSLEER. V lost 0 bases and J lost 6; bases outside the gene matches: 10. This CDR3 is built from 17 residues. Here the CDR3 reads CASSQDNDRGRGAEAFF. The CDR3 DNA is TGCGCCAGCAGCCAAGATAACGACAGGGGGCGAGGCGCTGAAGCTTTCTTT.

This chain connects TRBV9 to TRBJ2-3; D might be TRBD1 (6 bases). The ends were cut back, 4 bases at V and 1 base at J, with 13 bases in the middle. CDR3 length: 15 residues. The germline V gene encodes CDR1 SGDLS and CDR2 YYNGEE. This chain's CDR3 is CASSTAAGGTDTQYF. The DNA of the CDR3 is TGTGCCAGCAGCACGGCGGCAGGGGGCACAGATACGCAGTATTTT.

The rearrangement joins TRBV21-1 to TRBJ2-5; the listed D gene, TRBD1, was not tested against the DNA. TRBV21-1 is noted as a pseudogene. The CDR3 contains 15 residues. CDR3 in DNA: TGTGCCAGCAGCAGAAACACAGGGAACCAAGAGACCCAGTACTTC. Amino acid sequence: CASSRNTGNQETQYF.

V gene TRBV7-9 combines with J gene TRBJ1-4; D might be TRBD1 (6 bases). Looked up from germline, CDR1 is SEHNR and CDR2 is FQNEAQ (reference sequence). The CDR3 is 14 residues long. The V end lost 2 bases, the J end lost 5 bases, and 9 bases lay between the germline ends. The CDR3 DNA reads TGTGCCAGCAGCTTATCCCAGGGGAATGAAAAACTGTTTTTT. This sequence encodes CASSLSQGNEKLFF. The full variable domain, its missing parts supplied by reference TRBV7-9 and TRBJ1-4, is DTGVSQNPRHKITKRGQNVTFRCDPISEHNRLYWYRQTLGQGPEFLTYFQNEAQLEKSRLLSDRFSAERPKGSFSTLEIQRTEQGDSAMYLCASSLSQGNEKLFFGSGTQLSVL.

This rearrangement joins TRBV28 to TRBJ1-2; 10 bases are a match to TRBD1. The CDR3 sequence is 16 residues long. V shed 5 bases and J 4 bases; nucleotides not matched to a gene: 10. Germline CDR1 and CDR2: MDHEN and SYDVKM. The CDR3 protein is CASSLRWTGGSYGYTF. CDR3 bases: TGTGCCAGCAGTCTCCGGTGGACAGGGGGTAGCTATGGCTACACCTTC.

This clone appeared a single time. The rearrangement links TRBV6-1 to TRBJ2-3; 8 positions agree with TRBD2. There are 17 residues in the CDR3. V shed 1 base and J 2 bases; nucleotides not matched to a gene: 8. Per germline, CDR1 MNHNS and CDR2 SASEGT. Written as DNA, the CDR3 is TGTGCCAGCAGTGAAGTTAGGCGGGGGGCGATCACAGATACGCAGTATTTT. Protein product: CASSEVRRGAITDTQYF.

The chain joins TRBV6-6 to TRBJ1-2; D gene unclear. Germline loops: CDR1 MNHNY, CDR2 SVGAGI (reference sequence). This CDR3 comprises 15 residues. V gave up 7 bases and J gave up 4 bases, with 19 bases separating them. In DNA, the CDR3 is TGTGCCAGCACCCCCGAGAGGCAGAGTGTCTATGGCTACACCTTC. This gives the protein CASTPERQSVYGYTF.

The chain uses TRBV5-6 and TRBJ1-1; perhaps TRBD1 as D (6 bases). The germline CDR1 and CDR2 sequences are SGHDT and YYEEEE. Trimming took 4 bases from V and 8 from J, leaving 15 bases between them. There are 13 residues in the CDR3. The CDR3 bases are TGTGCCAGCAGCCCTATCCACGACAGGGAAGCTTTCTTT. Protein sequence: CASSPIHDREAFF.

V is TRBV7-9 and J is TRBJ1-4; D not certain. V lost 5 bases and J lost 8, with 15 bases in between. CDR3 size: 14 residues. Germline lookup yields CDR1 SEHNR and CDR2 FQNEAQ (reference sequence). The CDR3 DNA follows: TGTGCCAGCAGCCCGAAGAACCTAGGGGAAAAACTGTTTTTT. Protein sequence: CASSPKNLGEKLFF.

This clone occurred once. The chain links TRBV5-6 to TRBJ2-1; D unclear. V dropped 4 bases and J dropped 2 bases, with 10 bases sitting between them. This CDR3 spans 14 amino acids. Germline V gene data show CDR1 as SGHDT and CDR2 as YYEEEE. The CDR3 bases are TGTGCCAGCAGCGAAATATACGCCTACAATGAGCAGTTCTTC. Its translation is CASSEIYAYNEQFF.

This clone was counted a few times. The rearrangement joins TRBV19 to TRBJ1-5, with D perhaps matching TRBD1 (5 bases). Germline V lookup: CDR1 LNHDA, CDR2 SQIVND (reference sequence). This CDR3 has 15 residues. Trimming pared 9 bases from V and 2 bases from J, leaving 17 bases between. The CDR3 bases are TGTGCCAGCACAGGAAATAAAAGGGGCAATCAGCCCCAGCATTTT. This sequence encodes CASTGNKRGNQPQHF.

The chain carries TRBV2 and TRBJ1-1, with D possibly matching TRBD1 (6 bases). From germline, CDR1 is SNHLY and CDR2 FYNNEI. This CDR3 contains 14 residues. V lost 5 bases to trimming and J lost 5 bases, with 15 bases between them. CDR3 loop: CASSLGTLGTEAFF. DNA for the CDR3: TGTGCCAGCAGTCTTGGGACATTAGGGACTGAAGCTTTCTTT.

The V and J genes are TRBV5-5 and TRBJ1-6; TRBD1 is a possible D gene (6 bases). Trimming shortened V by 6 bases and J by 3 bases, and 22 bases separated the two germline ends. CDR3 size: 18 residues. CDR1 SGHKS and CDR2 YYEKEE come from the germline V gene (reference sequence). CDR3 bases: TGTGCCAGCACCAAACGGGACATTGGACCGGTCTATAATTCACCCCTCCACTTT. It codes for CASTKRDIGPVYNSPLHF.

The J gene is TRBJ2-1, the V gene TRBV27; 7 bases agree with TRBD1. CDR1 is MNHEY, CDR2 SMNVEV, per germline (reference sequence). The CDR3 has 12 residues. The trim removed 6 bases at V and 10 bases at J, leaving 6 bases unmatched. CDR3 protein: CASSPRDSEQFF. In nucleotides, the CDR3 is TGTGCCAGCAGCCCCAGGGACAGCGAGCAGTTCTTC.

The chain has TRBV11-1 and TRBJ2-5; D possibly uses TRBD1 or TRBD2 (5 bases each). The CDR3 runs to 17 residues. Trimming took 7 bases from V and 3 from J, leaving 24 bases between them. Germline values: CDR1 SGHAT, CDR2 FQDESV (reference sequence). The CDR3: CASTLPPGPNLKETQYF. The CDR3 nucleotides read TGTGCCAGCACATTACCTCCGGGGCCTAACCTTAAAGAGACCCAGTACTTC.

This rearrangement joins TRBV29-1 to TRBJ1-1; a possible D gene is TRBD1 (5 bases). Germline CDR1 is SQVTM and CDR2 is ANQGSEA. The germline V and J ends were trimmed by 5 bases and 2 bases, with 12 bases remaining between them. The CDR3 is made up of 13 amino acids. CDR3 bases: TGCAGCGTTCGGTGGGGGGGTAACACTGAAGCTTTCTTT. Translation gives CSVRWGGNTEAFF.

The CDR3 nucleotides are TGTGCCAGCAGGGCCGCCGGGGTTGGCTACGAGCAGTACGTC. Protein sequence: CASRAAGVGYEQYV. This chain uses TRBV5-6 with TRBJ2-7, with D possibly matching TRBD2 (5 bases). Germline V gene data show CDR1 as SGHDT and CDR2 as YYEEEE. V dropped 5 bases and J dropped 3 bases, with 15 bases sitting between them. The CDR3 totals 14 residues.

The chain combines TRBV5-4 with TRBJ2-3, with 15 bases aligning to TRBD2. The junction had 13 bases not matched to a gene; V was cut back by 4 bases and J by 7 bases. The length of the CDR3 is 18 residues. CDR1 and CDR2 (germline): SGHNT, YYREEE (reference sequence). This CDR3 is CASSEGLAGGHISYTQYF. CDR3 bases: TGTGCCAGCAGCGAAGGACTAGCGGGGGGGCATATATCATATACGCAGTATTTT.

The CDR3 loop is CASSSDTEAFF. CDR3 DNA: TGTGCCAGCAGCTCAGACACTGAAGCTTTCTTT. V gene TRBV7-2 combines with J gene TRBJ1-1; D gene ambiguous. Trimming shortened V by 4 bases and J by 3 bases, and 3 bases separated the two germline ends. The CDR3 runs to 11 residues. Germline V gene lookup returns CDR1 SGHTA and CDR2 FQGNSA.

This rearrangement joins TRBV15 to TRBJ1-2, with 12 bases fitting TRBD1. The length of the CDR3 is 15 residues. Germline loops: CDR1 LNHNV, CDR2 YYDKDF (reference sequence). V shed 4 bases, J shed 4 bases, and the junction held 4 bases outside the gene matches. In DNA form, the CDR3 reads TGTGCCACCAGCACGGGGACAGGGGGCCCCTATGGCTACACCTTC. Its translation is CATSTGTGGPYGYTF. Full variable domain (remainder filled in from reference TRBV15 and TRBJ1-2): DAMVIQNPRYQVTQFGKPVTLSCSQTLNHNVMYWYQQKSSQAPKLLFHYYDKDFNNEADTPDNFQSRRPNTSFCFLDIRSPGLGDTAMYLCATSTGTGGPYGYTFGSGTRLTVV.

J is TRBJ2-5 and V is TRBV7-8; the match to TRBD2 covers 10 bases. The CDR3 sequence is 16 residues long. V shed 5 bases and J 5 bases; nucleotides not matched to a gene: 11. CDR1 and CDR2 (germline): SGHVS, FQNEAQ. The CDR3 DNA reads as TGTGCCAGCAGCCACGATCAGCGGGGGGGCCGGGAGACCCAGTACTTC. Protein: CASSHDQRGGRETQYF.

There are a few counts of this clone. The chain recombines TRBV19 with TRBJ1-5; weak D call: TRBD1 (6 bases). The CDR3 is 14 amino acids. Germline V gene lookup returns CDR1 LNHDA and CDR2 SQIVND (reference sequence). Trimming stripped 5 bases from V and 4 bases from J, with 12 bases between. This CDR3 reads CASSPHRENQPQHF. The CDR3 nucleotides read TGTGCCAGTAGTCCCCACAGGGAAAATCAGCCCCAGCATTTT. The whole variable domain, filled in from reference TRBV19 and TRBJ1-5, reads DGGITQSPKYLFRKEGQNVTLSCEQNLNHDAMYWYRQDPGQGLRLIYYSQIVNDFQKGDIAEGYSVSREKKESFPLTVTSAQKNPTAFYLCASSPHRENQPQHFGDGTRLSIL.

The CDR3 coding sequence is TGTGCCAGCAGCTTCACAGGGTGGGCTGGCTACACCTTC. Its translation: CASSFTGWAGYTF. This sequence joins TRBV7-6 and TRBJ1-2; D is possibly TRBD1 (6 bases). Germline assignment: CDR1 SGHVS and CDR2 FNYEAQ. The length of the CDR3 is 13 residues. V was pared by 3 bases and J by 7 bases, with 12 bases between. The whole variable domain, remainder taken from reference TRBV7-6 and TRBJ1-2, is GAGVSQSPRYKVTKRGQDVALRCDPISGHVSLYWYRQALGQGPEFLTYFNYEAQQDKSGLPNDRFSAERPEGSISTLTIQRTEQRDSAMYRCASSFTGWAGYTFGSGTRLTVV.